Shown below are 23 T cell receptor beta chains from a single sample sequenced in a study of control samples from healthy donors and cancer patients (TCRdb year 2020). The method behind the library was the immunoSEQ multiplex PCR assay. Drawn from immuneACCESS, this table holds only the in-frame rearrangements with V and J called that TCRdb kept. Clones are partly lost; checked studies trace under half to an unresolved V gene and leave the rest unexplained. In this sample the table shows 75,000 to 100,000 clones, around 86% of which occur a single time. 1.3% of the sample is held by the ten biggest clonotypes. Specimen: blood. These receptor sequences come from a woman aged 45-60 years in good health.

In this sample, this clone turned up once. This chain uses TRBV28 with TRBJ1-1; D possibly corresponds to TRBD1 (6 bases). The CDR3 totals 13 residues. Trimming stripped 5 bases from V and 8 bases from J, with 15 bases between. The germline V gene has CDR1 MDHEN and CDR2 SYDVKM. The CDR3 DNA reads as TGTGCCAGCAGTACTCCCAGGGGCCCGGAAGCTTTCTTT. Translation: CASSTPRGPEAFF.

V usage is TRBV6-5 and J usage is TRBJ2-7, with D tentatively TRBD1 (5 bases). V gave up 5 bases and J gave up 3 bases, with 8 bases separating them. This CDR3 has 12 residues. Germline CDR1 is MNHEY and CDR2 is SVGAGI. CDR3 coding DNA: TGTGCCAGCAGTAACCAGGGCTACGAGCAGTACTTC. Translation gives CASSNQGYEQYF.

J is TRBJ2-1 and V is TRBV19, with no clear D. There are 14 residues in the CDR3. V dropped 5 bases and J dropped 3 bases, with 11 bases sitting between them. CDR1 and CDR2 (germline): LNHDA, SQIVND (reference sequence). Here the CDR3 reads CASSPNGLYNEQFF. The CDR3 coding sequence is TGTGCCAGTAGTCCCAACGGCCTCTACAATGAGCAGTTCTTC.

J is TRBJ1-1 and V is TRBV27, with D possibly being TRBD1 (6 bases). Germline-derived CDR1 and CDR2 are MNHEY and SMNVEV (reference sequence). The length of the CDR3 is 15 residues. V was cut by 0 bases and J by 4 bases, with 12 bases left in between. The CDR3 DNA reads as TGTGCCAGCAGTTTATCGGCAGGGGCGGGCACTGAAGCTTTCTTT. Translated, it gives CASSLSAGAGTEAFF.

The V and J genes are TRBV29-1 and TRBJ1-1, with D maybe TRBD1 (5 bases). The ends were cut back, 8 bases at V and 1 base at J, with 8 bases in the middle. This CDR3 spans 11 amino acids. The germline CDR1 and CDR2 sequences are SQVTM and ANQGSEA. The CDR3 DNA is TGCAGCTACGACAGGAACACTGAAGCTTTCTTT. Amino acid sequence: CSYDRNTEAFF. Looking up the rest from reference TRBV29-1 and TRBJ1-1 gives the full variable domain: SAVISQKPSRDICQRGTSLTIQCQVDSQVTMMFWYRQQPGQSLTLIATANQGSEATYESGFVIDKFPISRPNLTFSTLTVSNMSPEDSSIYLCSYDRNTEAFFGQGTRLTVV.

This chain uses TRBV7-3 with TRBJ2-7, with TRBD2 identical over 8 bases. The CDR3 has 16 amino acids. J was trimmed by 6 bases and V by 2 bases; bases with no gene match: 12. Per germline, CDR1 SGHTA and CDR2 FQGTGA. In DNA form, the CDR3 reads TGTGCCAGCAGCTTAGGAGTGAGCGGGGGCTCGGGCGAGCAGTACTTC. Its translation is CASSLGVSGGSGEQYF. Full variable domain (missing parts from reference TRBV7-3 and TRBJ2-7): GAGVSQTPSNKVTEKGKYVELRCDPISGHTALYWYRQSLGQGPEFLIYFQGTGAADDSGLPNDRFFAVRPEGSVSTLKIQRTERGDSAVYLCASSLGVSGGSGEQYFGPGTRLTVT.

The chain couples TRBV9 to TRBJ2-3; 8 bases line up with TRBD2. The CDR3 consists of 16 residues. Germline lookup yields CDR1 SGDLS and CDR2 YYNGEE. Unmatched junction bases numbered 5, after V lost 1 base and J lost 1 base. CDR3 DNA: TGTGCCAGCAGCGTATTGGGTAGCGGGGGCACAGATACGCAGTATTTT. Amino acids: CASSVLGSGGTDTQYF.

A note on this clone: The junction departs from the called germline gene at one end, perhaps through a read error. This chain links TRBV3-1 (or the pseudogene TRBV3-2) with TRBJ2-5; D call uncertain. The germline V gene encodes CDR1 LGHDT and CDR2 YNNKEL (reference sequence). The CDR3 runs to 13 residues. CDR3 bases: TGTGCCAGCAGCCAAGCCCTACAAGGGACCCAGTACTTC. It encodes CASSQALQGTQYF.

The chain uses TRBV9 and TRBJ2-7; D possibly matches TRBD1 or TRBD2 (5 bases each). There are 12 residues in the CDR3. Looked up from germline, CDR1 is SGDLS and CDR2 is YYNGEE. V dropped 3 bases and J dropped 3 bases, with 7 bases sitting between them. The CDR3 loop reads CASSGDGYEQYF. Here the CDR3 DNA reads TGTGCCAGCAGCGGGGACGGCTACGAGCAGTACTTC.

This chain links TRBV5-1 with TRBJ2-2; 12 nucleotides line up with TRBD2. CDR1 is SGHRS and CDR2 is YFSETQ in the germline V gene. The V segment lost 6 bases and the J segment 4 bases; nucleotides outside the gene matches: 4. The CDR3 has 15 residues. This CDR3 reads CASTGTSGFTGELFF. The CDR3 DNA is TGCGCCAGCACCGGGACTAGCGGGTTCACCGGGGAGCTGTTTTTT.

The V and J genes are TRBV28 and TRBJ1-3; 12 bases are shared with TRBD1. From germline, CDR1 is MDHEN and CDR2 SYDVKM. The CDR3 has 15 residues. Trimming cost V 6 bases and J 4 bases; bases outside gene matches: 4. CDR3 DNA: TGTGCCAGCAGAACAGGGACAGGGGGCGGAAACACCATATATTTT. This sequence encodes CASRTGTGGGNTIYF.

There are a few counts of this clone. The genes are TRBV4-1 and TRBJ1-6; D call uncertain. Germline loops: CDR1 MGHRA, CDR2 YSYEKL. The ends were cut back, 1 base at V and 8 bases at J, with 9 bases in the middle. CDR3 length equals 14 residues. The CDR3 spells CASSQVGSYSPLHF. The CDR3 DNA reads as TGCGCCAGCAGCCAAGTGGGTTCTTATTCACCCCTCCACTTT.

The chain employs TRBV9 and TRBJ1-6; 8 bases match TRBD1. This CDR3 comprises 17 residues. Unmatched junction bases numbered 4, after V lost 0 bases and J lost 2 bases. Germline-derived CDR1 and CDR2 are SGDLS and YYNGEE. The CDR3, as DNA: TGTGCCAGCAGCGTAGAGCCAGGGGGCACCTATAATTCACCCCTCCACTTT. Encoded protein: CASSVEPGGTYNSPLHF.

The V gene is TRBV19, the J gene TRBJ1-6; D ambiguous. This CDR3 has 15 residues. Germline V gene data show CDR1 as LNHDA and CDR2 as SQIVND (reference sequence). V dropped 1 base and J dropped 7 bases, with 11 bases sitting between them. The DNA for the CDR3 is TGTGCCAGTAGTATAGGTGGCTTGGGAAATTCACCCCTCCACTTT. This gives the protein CASSIGGLGNSPLHF.

The chain links TRBV6-6 to TRBJ2-2; the D gene is possibly TRBD1 (5 bases). The CDR3 contains 15 residues. V lost 5 bases to trimming and J lost 0 bases, with 10 bases between them. CDR1 and CDR2 from the germline V gene are MNHNY and SVGAGI (reference sequence). The CDR3 reads CASSTGPSNTGELFF. The CDR3, as DNA: TGTGCCAGCAGTACAGGTCCTTCGAACACCGGGGAGCTGTTTTTT.

V usage is TRBV11-3 and J usage is TRBJ2-3; 7 bases are shared with TRBD2. Losses at the gene ends were 5 bases for V and 0 bases for J; bases not matched to a gene: 5. Germline CDR1 SGHNT, CDR2 YENEEA. There are 15 residues in the CDR3. DNA of the CDR3: TGTGCCAGCAGCCCTTTAGCGGGTAGCACAGATACGCAGTATTTT. It translates to CASSPLAGSTDTQYF.

The chain links TRBV19 to TRBJ2-3, with D possibly being TRBD2 (5 bases). In germline, CDR1 is LNHDA, CDR2 SQIVND (reference sequence). The CDR3 is made up of 13 amino acids. V gave up 5 bases and J gave up 2 bases, with 8 bases separating them. CDR3 sequence reads: CASSGLFTDTQYF. The CDR3 DNA sequence: TGTGCCAGTAGTGGACTCTTCACAGATACGCAGTATTTT.

The genes are TRBV2 and TRBJ2-3; 9 nucleotides match TRBD2. CDR3 length equals 17 residues. Germline CDR1 SNHLY, CDR2 FYNNEI. The ends lost 5 bases at V and 5 bases at J; junction bases unmatched: 14. Written as DNA, the CDR3 is TGTGCCAGCAGTAGACCCCTCGGCGGGAGGGCCAAAGATACGCAGTATTTT. It is translated as CASSRPLGGRAKDTQYF. The whole variable domain, filled in from reference TRBV2 and TRBJ2-3, reads EPEVTQTPSHQVTQMGQEVILRCVPISNHLYFYWYRQILGQKVEFLVSFYNNEISEKSEIFDDQFSVERPDGSNFTLKIRSTKLEDSAMYFCASSRPLGGRAKDTQYFGPGTRLTVL.

This rearrangement joins TRBV20-1 to TRBJ1-1, with D unclear. This CDR3 spans 12 amino acids. Per germline, CDR1 DFQATT and CDR2 SNEGSKA (reference sequence). Trimming took off 3 bases at V and 5 bases at J, with 10 bases between the two ends. CDR3 bases: TGCAGTGCTAGTCCCCCGAGGACTGAAGCTTTCTTT. Residues: CSASPPRTEAFF.

The gene calls are TRBV6-1 and TRBJ2-1; 10 bases match TRBD2. This CDR3 comprises 17 residues. Germline lookup yields CDR1 MNHNS and CDR2 SASEGT. V trimming: 4 bases; J trimming: 2 bases; junction bases outside the gene matches: 8. For the CDR3, the DNA is TGTGCCAGCAGTGCACTAGCGGGACGAAAAACCTACAATGAGCAGTTCTTC. Translating it yields CASSALAGRKTYNEQFF.

The chain is built from TRBV3-1 (or the pseudogene TRBV3-2) and TRBJ1-5; no clear D. Germline CDR1 reads LGHDT; CDR2 reads YNNKEL (reference sequence). V shed 0 bases and J shed 5 bases, with 8 bases lying between them. The CDR3 loop spans 14 amino acids. Written as DNA, the CDR3 is TGTGCCAGCAGCCAAGAAACGGTCCATCAGCCCCAGCATTTT. It translates to CASSQETVHQPQHF.

This chain uses TRBV27 with TRBJ2-7; D not resolved. CDR3 size: 15 residues. Germline V CDR1 and CDR2: MNHEY, SMNVEV (reference sequence). Trimming took 6 bases from V and 3 from J, leaving 18 bases between them. This chain's CDR3 is CASRTVRRSIYEQYF. CDR3 sequence (DNA): TGTGCCAGCAGAACCGTCAGGCGCTCCATCTACGAGCAGTACTTC.

A few counts support this clone. The chain uses TRBV5-6 and TRBJ2-7; 8 nucleotides align to TRBD2. Trimming took 0 bases from V and 4 from J; bases not matched to a gene: 6. The CDR3 extends over 15 amino acids. The V gene's germline CDR1 is SGHDT and CDR2 YYEEEE. The CDR3 reads CASSLVPAGEYEQYF. The CDR3 DNA reads as TGTGCCAGCAGCTTGGTCCCAGCGGGAGAATACGAGCAGTACTTC. The full variable domain, its missing parts supplied by reference TRBV5-6 and TRBJ2-7, is DAGVTQSPTHLIKTRGQQVTLRCSPKSGHDTVSWYQQALGQGPQFIFQYYEEEERQRGNFPDRFSGHQFPNYSSELNVNALLLGDSALYLCASSLVPAGEYEQYFGPGTRLTVT.